This T cell receptor (beta chain) was sequenced during a study of blood T cell repertoires in COVID-19. Overall study: Material from acute and convalescent COVID-19 was sourced from the United States, Italy and Spain. Sample material is recorded as cDNA or gDNA derived from T cells, B-cell-depleted T cells, or PBMCs.

As handled by the study authors: Amplification with reference gene primers provided the estimates of nucleated cell counts. Using immunoSEQ multiplex PCR, the repertoire was profiled, and TCRdb retains in-frame clones only, with some absent. V and J calls plus clone size are reproduced from that table; the DNA served to infer D and trimming. The sample shows about 60,000 clones, 88% of them seen only once. The sequenced sample consisted of peripheral blood. This clonotype was obtained from a human donor in a cohort sampled during active COVID-19.

DNA for the CDR3: TGTGCCAGCAGCTTCCCAAGGGGGCATGGCTACACCTTC. It is translated as CASSFPRGHGYTF. The chain combines TRBV11-2 with TRBJ1-2; 7 bases are shared with TRBD1. V trimming: 3 bases; J trimming: 6 bases; junction bases outside the gene matches: 4. CDR1 and CDR2 (germline): SGHAT, FQNNGV. The CDR3 covers 13 residues.